A selection of T cell receptor beta chains follows, all from one sample in a study of shared clonotypes between healthy human individuals. Produced via immunoSEQ multiplex PCR; TCRdb's table is partial and in-frame only. Among hundreds of thousands of clones listed, roughly 70% were seen once. Input material: memory CD4+ T cells sorted from blood. The source of these receptors is a woman between 25 and 40 years old in good health. Each CDR3 is given with its conserved first and last residue.

v_call,cdr3_length,cdr3_aa
TRBV28,13,CASSLYEVYEQYF
TRBV6-5,14,CASSYRIGGDTQYF
TRBV6-5,16,CASSYMFRGNRDEQYF
TRBV27,15,CASSSPYRTNYGYTF
TRBV6-1,15,CASRAIAGGHYEQYF
TRBV5-1,17,CASSLAAGQGRQETQYF
TRBV14,14,CASSHDSDRSRQYF
TRBV11-3,13,CASSPGLRNIQYF
TRBV4-1,14,CASSQGTANYGYTF
TRBV7-2,15,CASSPGGTGNTEAFF
TRBV29-1,13,CSVVRGTDYGYTF
TRBV4-1,15,CASSQSGPARETQYF
TRBV19,14,CASSMRRGADEQYF
TRBV5-1,13,CASSEGSGNTIYF
TRBV14,14,CASSQEWGAYEQYF
TRBV5-6,14,CASSSLTVNYGYTF
TRBV10-1,15,CASSDTSGNYNEQFF
TRBV23-1,14,CASSQSRPHYEQYF
TRBV19,16,CASRGTFGTGGYEQYF
TRBV28,15,CASSNPQGTQETQYF
TRBV18,14,CASSARQGPYEQYF
TRBV11-2,17,CASSLGYSSSGRTEQFF
TRBV5-1,15,CASSLGDRDYTEAFF
TRBV7-2,14,CASSLLQGGREQYF
TRBV19,16,CASSIVSGSPGGEQFF
TRBV7-2,15,CASSWTSGREETQYF
TRBV18,16,CASSSLAGVSYNEQFF
TRBV18,13,CASSPTGWSPQHF
TRBV18,14,CASSTSGGSYEQYF
TRBV29-1,13,CSVEGQGPYEQYF
TRBV28,10,CASSRVAQHF
TRBV1,18,CTSSQDEREGLVRGTQYF
TRBV7-8,14,CASSSGTGGYGYTF
TRBV6-1,13,CASIRTGGTEAFF
TRBV18,17,CASSPNTQGAFGNTIYF
TRBV5-1,14,CASSGGQGYTEAFF
TRBV18,14,CASSPREGSDEQYF
TRBV5-6,13,CASSLGWDTEAFF
TRBV28,15,CASSSSQGFNQPQHF
TRBV2,14,CARGTSGSYNEQFF
TRBV6-1,16,CASSEARGIGNQPQHF